This record covers a single T cell receptor (beta chain). Its antigen is still unknown. The sample is drawn from a study of T cell repertoires in cytomegalovirus infection. This CDR3 comprises 17 residues. CDR1 is LGHNA and CDR2 is YNFKEQ in the germline V gene. Deletions cut 4 bases from V and 7 bases from J, with 23 bases between. TCRdb reanalysed the reads using MiXCR and keeps one entry per CDR3 protein. The profile shows approximately 110,000 distinct CDR3 sequences, about 31% of them singletons. Study findings and constraints: CMV-specific TCR beta clonotypes restricted by HLA-C dominated the ex vivo response. Individuals carrying CMV plus the relevant HLA were identified by cumulative frequency of public TCR beta families.

This receptor was identified in a human donor in good health (CMV status not recorded). Some clones in this sample may be carry-over from other donors' samples. The chain uses TRBV4-2 and TRBJ2-1, with D perhaps given as TRBD1 or TRBD2 (7 bases each). This specimen consisted of CD8+ T cells from cultured PBMCs, obtained from culture after CMV antigen stimulation. DNA of the CDR3: TGTGCCAGCAGCCCCCGGCAGGGGGGGCGGCTCGAAAATGAGCAGTTCTTC. Translation: CASSPRQGGRLENEQFF.